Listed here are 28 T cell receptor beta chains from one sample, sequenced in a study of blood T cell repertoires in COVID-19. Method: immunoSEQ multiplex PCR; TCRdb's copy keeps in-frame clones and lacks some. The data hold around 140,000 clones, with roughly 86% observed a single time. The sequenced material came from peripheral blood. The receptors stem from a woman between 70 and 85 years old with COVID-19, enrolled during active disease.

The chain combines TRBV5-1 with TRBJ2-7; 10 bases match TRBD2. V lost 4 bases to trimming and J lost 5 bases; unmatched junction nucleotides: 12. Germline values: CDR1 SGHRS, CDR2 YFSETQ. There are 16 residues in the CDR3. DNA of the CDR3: TGCGCCAGCAGCACCGGTGGTAGCGGGGGGTCCCACGAGCAGTACTTC. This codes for CASSTGGSGGSHEQYF.

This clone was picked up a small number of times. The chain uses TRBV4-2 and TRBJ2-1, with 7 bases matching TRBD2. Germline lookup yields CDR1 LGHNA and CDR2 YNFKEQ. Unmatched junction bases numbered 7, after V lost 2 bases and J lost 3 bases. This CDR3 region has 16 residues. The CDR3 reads CASSQNPGGGYNEQFF. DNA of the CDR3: TGTGCCAGCAGCCAAAACCCGGGGGGTGGCTACAATGAGCAGTTCTTC.

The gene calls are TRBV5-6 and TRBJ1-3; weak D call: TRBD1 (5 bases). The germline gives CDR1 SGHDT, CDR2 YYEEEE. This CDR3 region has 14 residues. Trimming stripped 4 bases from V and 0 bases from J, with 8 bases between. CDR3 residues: CASSLDSSGNTIYF. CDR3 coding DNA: TGTGCCAGCAGCCTCGACAGCTCTGGAAACACCATATATTTT.

In DNA form, the CDR3 reads TGTGCCAGCAGCTTGGGTGGCGGGGGACGGAGGGGCGAGCAGTACTTC. Translated, it gives CASSLGGGGRRGEQYF. The gene calls are TRBV5-4 and TRBJ2-7; 7 bases map to TRBD2. The ends lost 0 bases at V and 6 bases at J; junction bases unmatched: 12. The CDR3 sequence is 16 residues long. Germline CDR1 reads SGHNT; CDR2 reads YYREEE (reference sequence).

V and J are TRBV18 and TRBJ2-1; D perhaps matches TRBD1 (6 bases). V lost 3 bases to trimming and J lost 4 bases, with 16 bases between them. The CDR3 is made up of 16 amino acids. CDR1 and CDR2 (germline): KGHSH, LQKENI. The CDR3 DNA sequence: TGTGCCAGCTCACCGCAGGGGCCTGAAAATTACAATGAGCAGTTCTTC. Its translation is CASSPQGPENYNEQFF. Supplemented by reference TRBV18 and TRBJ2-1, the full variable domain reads NAGVMQNPRHLVRRRGQEARLRCSPMKGHSHVYWYRQLPEEGLKFMVYLQKENIIDESGMPKERFSAEFPKEGPSILRIQQVVRGDSAAYFCASSPQGPENYNEQFFGPGTRLTVL.

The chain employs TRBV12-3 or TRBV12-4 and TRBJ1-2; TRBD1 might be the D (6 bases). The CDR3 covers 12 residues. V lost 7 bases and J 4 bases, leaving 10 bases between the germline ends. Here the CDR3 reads CASIGRGYGYTF. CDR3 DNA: TGTGCCAGCATTGGCAGGGGCTATGGCTACACCTTC.

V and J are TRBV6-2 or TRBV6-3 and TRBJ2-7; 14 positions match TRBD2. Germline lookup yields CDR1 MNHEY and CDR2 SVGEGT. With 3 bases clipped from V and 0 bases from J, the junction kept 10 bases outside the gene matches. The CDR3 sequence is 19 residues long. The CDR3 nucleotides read TGTGCCAGCAGTTATGACCCGACTAGCGGGGGGGCTTCCTCCTACGAGCAGTACTTC. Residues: CASSYDPTSGGASSYEQYF.

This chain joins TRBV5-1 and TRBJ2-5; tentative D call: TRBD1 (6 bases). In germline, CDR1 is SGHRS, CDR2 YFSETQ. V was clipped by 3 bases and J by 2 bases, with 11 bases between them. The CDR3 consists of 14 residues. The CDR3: CASSYLDRQETQYF. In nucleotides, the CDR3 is TGCGCCAGCAGCTACCTGGACAGACAAGAGACCCAGTACTTC.

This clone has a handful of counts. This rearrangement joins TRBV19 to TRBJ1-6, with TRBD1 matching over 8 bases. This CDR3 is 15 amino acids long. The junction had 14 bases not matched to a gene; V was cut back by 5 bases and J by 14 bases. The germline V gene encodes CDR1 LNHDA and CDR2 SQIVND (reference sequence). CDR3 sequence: CASSGGTGVWGTLHF. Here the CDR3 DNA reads TGTGCCAGTAGTGGTGGGACAGGTGTCTGGGGCACCCTCCACTTT.

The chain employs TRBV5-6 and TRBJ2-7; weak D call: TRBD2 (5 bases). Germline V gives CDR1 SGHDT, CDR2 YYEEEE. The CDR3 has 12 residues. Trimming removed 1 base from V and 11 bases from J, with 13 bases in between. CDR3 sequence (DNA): TGTGCCAGCAGCTTGACTGGATCCGGGGAGTACTTC. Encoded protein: CASSLTGSGEYF.

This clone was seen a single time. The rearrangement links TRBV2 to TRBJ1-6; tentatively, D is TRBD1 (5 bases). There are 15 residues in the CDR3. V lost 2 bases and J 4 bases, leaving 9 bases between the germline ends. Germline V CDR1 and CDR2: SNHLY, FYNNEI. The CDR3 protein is CASSERTLYNSPLHF. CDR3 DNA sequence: TGTGCCAGCAGTGAAAGGACACTTTATAATTCACCCCTCCACTTT.

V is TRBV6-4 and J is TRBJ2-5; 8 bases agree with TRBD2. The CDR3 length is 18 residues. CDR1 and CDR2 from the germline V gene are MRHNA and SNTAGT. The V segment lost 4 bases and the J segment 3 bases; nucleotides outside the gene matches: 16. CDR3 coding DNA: TGTGCCAGCAGTGGACCCGGGGGGGCCATAGAATTAAAAGAGACCCAGTACTTC. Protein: CASSGPGGAIELKETQYF.

The CDR3 DNA reads TGTGCCAGCAGGGGCACAGTTTATAATTCACCCCTCCACTTT. Residues: CASRGTVYNSPLHF. This rearrangement joins TRBV28 to TRBJ1-6; D unresolved. The CDR3 loop spans 14 amino acids. Germline V gene sequence: CDR1 MDHEN, CDR2 SYDVKM. Trimming took off 6 bases at V and 4 bases at J, with 10 bases between the two ends.

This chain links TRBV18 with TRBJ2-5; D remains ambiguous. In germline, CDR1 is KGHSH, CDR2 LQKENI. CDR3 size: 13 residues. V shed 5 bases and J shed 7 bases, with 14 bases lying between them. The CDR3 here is CASSYDSEGTQYF. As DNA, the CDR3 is TGTGCCAGCTCATATGACTCAGAAGGGACCCAGTACTTC. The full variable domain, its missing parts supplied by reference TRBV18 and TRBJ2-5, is NAGVMQNPRHLVRRRGQEARLRCSPMKGHSHVYWYRQLPEEGLKFMVYLQKENIIDESGMPKERFSAEFPKEGPSILRIQQVVRGDSAAYFCASSYDSEGTQYFGPGTRLLVL.

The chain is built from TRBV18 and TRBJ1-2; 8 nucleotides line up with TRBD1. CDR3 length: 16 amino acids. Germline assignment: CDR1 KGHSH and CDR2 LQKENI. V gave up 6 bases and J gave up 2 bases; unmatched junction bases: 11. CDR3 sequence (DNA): TGTGCCAGCTCGCGTTCTCAGGGGGCCGTGAACTATGGCTACACCTTC. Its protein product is CASSRSQGAVNYGYTF.

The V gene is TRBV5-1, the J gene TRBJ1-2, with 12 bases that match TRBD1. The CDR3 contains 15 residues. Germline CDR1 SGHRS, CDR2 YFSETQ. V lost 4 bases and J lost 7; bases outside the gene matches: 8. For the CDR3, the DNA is TGCGCCAGCAGCACACCCGGGACAGGGGGCCGTGGCTACACCTTC. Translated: CASSTPGTGGRGYTF.

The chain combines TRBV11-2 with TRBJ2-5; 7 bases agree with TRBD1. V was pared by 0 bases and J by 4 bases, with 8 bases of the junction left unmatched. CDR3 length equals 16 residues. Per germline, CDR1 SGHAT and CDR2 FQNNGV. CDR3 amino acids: CASSLELTTGRETQYF. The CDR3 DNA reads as TGTGCCAGCAGCTTAGAGCTCACGACAGGGAGAGAGACCCAGTACTTC. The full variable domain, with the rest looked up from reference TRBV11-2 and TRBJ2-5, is EAGVAQSPRYKIIEKRQSVAFWCNPISGHATLYWYQQILGQGPKLLIQFQNNGVVDDSQLPKDRFSAERLKGVDSTLKIQPAKLEDSAVYLCASSLELTTGRETQYFGPGTRLLVL.

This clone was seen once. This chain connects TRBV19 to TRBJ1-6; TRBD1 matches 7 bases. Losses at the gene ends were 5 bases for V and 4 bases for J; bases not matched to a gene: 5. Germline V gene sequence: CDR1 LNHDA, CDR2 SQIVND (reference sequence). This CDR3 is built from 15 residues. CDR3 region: CASSLTGAYNSPLHF. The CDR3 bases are TGTGCCAGTAGTCTAACAGGGGCTTATAATTCACCCCTCCACTTT.

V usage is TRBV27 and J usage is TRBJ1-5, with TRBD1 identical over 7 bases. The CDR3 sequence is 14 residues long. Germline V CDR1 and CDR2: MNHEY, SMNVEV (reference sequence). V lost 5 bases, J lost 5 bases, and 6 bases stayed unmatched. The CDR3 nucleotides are TGTGCCAGCAGTCTCGAAGGGGGCTATCAGCCCCAGCATTTT. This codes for CASSLEGGYQPQHF.

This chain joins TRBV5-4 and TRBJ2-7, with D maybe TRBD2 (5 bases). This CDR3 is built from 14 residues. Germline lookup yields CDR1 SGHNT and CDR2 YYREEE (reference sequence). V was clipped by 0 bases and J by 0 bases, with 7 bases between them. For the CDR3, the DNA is TGTGCCAGCAGCTTGGCTGGGAGCTCCTACGAGCAGTACTTC. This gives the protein CASSLAGSSYEQYF.

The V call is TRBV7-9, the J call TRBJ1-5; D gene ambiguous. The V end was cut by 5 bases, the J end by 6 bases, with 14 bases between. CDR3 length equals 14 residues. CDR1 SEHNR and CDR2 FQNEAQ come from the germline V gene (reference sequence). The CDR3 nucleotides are TGTGCCAGCAGCCGGGGTGGACGCGGTCAGCCCCAGCATTTT. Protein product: CASSRGGRGQPQHF.

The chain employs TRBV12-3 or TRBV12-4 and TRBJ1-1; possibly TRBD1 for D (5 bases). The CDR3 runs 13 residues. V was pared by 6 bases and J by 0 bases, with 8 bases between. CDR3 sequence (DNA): TGTGCCAGCAGCGACAGCGTGAACACTGAAGCTTTCTTT. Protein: CASSDSVNTEAFF.

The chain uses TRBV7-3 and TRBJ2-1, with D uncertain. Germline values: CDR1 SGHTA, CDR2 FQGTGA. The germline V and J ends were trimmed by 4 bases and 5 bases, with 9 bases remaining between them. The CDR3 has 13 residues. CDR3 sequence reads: CASSSYNNNEQFF. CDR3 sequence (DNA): TGTGCCAGCAGCTCTTACAACAACAATGAGCAGTTCTTC.

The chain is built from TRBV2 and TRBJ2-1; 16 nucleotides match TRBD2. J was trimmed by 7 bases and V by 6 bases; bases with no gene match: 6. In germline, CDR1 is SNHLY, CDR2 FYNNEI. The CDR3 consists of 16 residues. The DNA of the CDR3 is TGTGCCAGCAGGCAGGGACTAGCGGGGGGGGTAAATGAGCAGTTCTTC. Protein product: CASRQGLAGGVNEQFF. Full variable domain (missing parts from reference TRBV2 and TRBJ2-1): EPEVTQTPSHQVTQMGQEVILRCVPISNHLYFYWYRQILGQKVEFLVSFYNNEISEKSEIFDDQFSVERPDGSNFTLKIRSTKLEDSAMYFCASRQGLAGGVNEQFFGPGTRLTVL.

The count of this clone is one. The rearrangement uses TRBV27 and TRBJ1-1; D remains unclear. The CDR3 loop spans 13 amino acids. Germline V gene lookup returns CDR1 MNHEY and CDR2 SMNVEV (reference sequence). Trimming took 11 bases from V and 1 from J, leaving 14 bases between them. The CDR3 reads CASFGGWNTEAFF. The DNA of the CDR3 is TGTGCCTCATTCGGCGGCTGGAACACTGAAGCTTTCTTT.

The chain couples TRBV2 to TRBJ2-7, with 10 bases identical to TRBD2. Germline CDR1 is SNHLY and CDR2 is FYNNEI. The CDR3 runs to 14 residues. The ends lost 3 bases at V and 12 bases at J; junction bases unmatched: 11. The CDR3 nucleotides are TGTGCCAGCAGTGACCCCGGGACTAGCGAGGGTCGGTACTTC. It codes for CASSDPGTSEGRYF.

The CDR3 bases are TGTGCCACCAGTGATTCGGGGTATGGCTACACCTTC. Translation: CATSDSGYGYTF. The chain employs TRBV24-1 and TRBJ1-2; D gene uncertain. CDR3 length equals 12 residues. Germline CDR1 KGHDR, CDR2 SFDVKD. The V and J ends lost 2 bases and 5 bases respectively, with 5 bases between them.

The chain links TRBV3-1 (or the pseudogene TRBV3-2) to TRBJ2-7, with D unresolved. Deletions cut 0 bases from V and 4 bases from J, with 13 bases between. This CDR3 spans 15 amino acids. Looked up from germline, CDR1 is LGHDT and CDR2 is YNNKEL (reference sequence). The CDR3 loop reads CASSQDFGRTYEQYF. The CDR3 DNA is TGTGCCAGCAGCCAAGATTTTGGCAGAACATACGAGCAGTACTTC.